This TCR beta chain derives from a study of cytomegalovirus exposure and HLA in healthy donors (dated by TCRdb to about 2017). About the investigation overall: An earlier analysis of 550 to 700 of the donors reported more than 250 Gb of sequence data and approximately 110 million unique TCR beta sequences from about 179 million T cells. An earlier analysis of 587 of the donors used high-throughput TCR beta sequencing to judge whether each TCR beta V gene segment behaved as functional or pseudogenic. The genetic ancestry cluster associated with self-reported Caucasian donors included about 84% of the roughly 390 genotyped donors. A separate validation cohort of 100 to 150 different subjects was used in addition to the 666-subject first cohort. Typing coverage differed by locus: A, B, C, DRB1 and DQB1 were typed in roughly 620-630 donors, DQA1 in about 550, DPA1 in 600 to 610, and DPB1 in around 440. An early release covering roughly 600 HLA-typed donors comprised about 320 gigabases of sequencing data and tens of millions of unique TCR sequences. All discovery cohort repertoires had been generated using a single sequencing platform. Among roughly 400 genotyped donors of the cohort, an average of approximately 240,000 unique TCR beta nucleotide sequences were sequenced per donor, about a sixth of them non-productive. Alongside the repertoire data, information on donor age, sex, ethnicity and CMV serostatus was compiled. Four to six DR-DQ haplotypes were handled as single units for association and clustering, since linkage in the cohort was strong. A later genetic analysis used genome-wide SNP genotypes for about 65% of the 666 donors, treating that subset as a discovery cohort. The T cell repertoires of some 670 subjects were profiled by immunosequencing and related to cytomegalovirus serostatus. Rather than drawing on any new phenotypic data, the later analysis identified candidate immune exposures from TCR beta sequences and the way those sequences occurred across donors. A later analysis re-analyzed previously published TCR beta repertoires from roughly 690 donors and added high-resolution HLA genotyping to study TCR occurrence patterns. Both class I and class II loci were covered by HLA typing, at four-digit resolution. The study was designed to test whether signatures of past pathogen exposure could be identified by cataloging public T cell receptors. To predict cytomegalovirus infection status, the study combined high-throughput TCR immunosequencing, statistical association of individual TCRs with disease status, and machine learning. Broader findings and caveats from the paper: A group of highly shared sequence variants was considered likely to be a technical artifact of the sequencing pipeline. The authors suggested that the approach could potentially be extended to other disease states and immunological phenotypes. A later analysis reported that several top co-occurrence clusters appeared linked to parvovirus B19, influenza, CMV and Epstein-Barr virus. A few of the identified cytomegalovirus-associated TCR beta chains were confirmed in vitro to be specific for cytomegalovirus antigens. At a false discovery rate of 0.05, a later analysis linked around 15,000 TCR beta sequences to specific HLA alleles. Immune exposure information for the cohort was limited to CMV serostatus. According to a later genetic analysis, donors in an Asian-associated ancestry cluster had fewer N-insertions in productive TCRs than the roughly 700-donor mean. Assigning TCR associations to individual alleles was difficult when HLA alleles, especially DR and DQ, strongly co-occurred. Fewer than 20 rarely observed V segments, including chromosome 9 orphons, were excluded from the earlier analysis of some 590 of the donors because counts were too low. HLA typing was unavailable for some donors at each locus, so association tests used only the typed subset. In an earlier analysis of some 500 of the donors, most TCR beta V segments appeared in productive rearrangements about 87% or about 30% of the time, broadly matching IMGT annotations. Most TCR sequences were observed very rarely across donors, whereas some public TCRs were present in many individuals. The classifier was reported to diagnose cytomegalovirus status with high specificity and sensitivity in both the original and validation cohorts. An association between a missense DCLRE1C variant and V-gene and J-gene trimming of TCR beta chains was found in a later genetic analysis and replicated in an independent cohort. A further reported finding was that TCR beta sequences accurately predicted the HLA-A and HLA-B alleles for most subjects in the first cohort. A later analysis found that HLA-associated TCR beta chains were more clonally expanded and had lower generation probabilities than equally common non-associated chains. In a later analysis, TCR association rates were found to vary across HLA loci, with the most associated TCRs seen for DRB1 alleles and the fewest for HLA-C alleles. Linkage disequilibrium might explain the correlated functional status among segregating V segments, but an unknown experimental factor could not be excluded. Roughly uniform sequencing depth across donors was assumed in presence/absence analyses, although this assumption may not hold. Only TCR beta chains were sequenced in this cohort, and the absence of alpha or paired-chain data limited detectable features. Some IMGT-functional V segments, including TRBV6-2 and TRBV6-3, could not be told apart with the 87-base-pair reads, so those segments were excluded. Most CMV-associated TCR beta chains appeared to be HLA-restricted in a later analysis, and the HLA associations seemed to be driven largely by CMV exposure. A total of 150 to 200 TCR beta chains were listed by the study as associated with cytomegalovirus.

The receptor library was made with the immunoSEQ multiplex PCR assay. For the multiplex PCR, a mixture combining 60 forward primers for TCR Vbeta segments and 13 reverse primers for TCR Jbeta segments was used. Amplification of the CDR3 region of rearranged TCR beta genes was performed with a multiplex PCR assay on genomic DNA. On the Illumina HiSeq System, the amplified TCR beta libraries were sequenced as 87-base-pair reads. The paper's data handling went like this. Across the roughly 640 repertoires, a later analysis counted 80 million or so unique TCR beta chains, around 11 million of which were shared by at least two donors. A nearest-neighbor algorithm error-corrected the raw reads and collapsed the reads into unique sequences, merging closely related sequences to remove PCR and sequencing errors. CDR3 sequences were aligned to IMGT reference sequences to assign V, D and J gene segments. For a sequence to be retained, at least a six-nucleotide match to both a V gene segment and a J gene segment was required. A rearrangement counted as productive if the CDR3 had no stop codons and remained in frame with V and J, and every other rearrangement counted as non-productive. CDR3 was defined by IMGT convention, running from the second conserved V-encoded cysteine to the conserved J-encoded phenylalanine. In an earlier analysis of just under 600 of the donors, sequences lacking an unambiguous match to a single V gene segment were excluded. An earlier analysis of several hundred of the donors called V segments functional above 56.7% productive rearrangements and segregating when the between-donor standard deviation exceeded 5%. A statistical classification framework was built to diagnose cytomegalovirus status from the catalog of TCR beta chain sequences. In a later analysis, V and J genes were assigned by comparing TCR nucleotide sequences against IMGT/GENE-DB human TR gene sequences. In a later analysis, CDR3 sequences and most-parsimonious VDJ recombination scenarios were assigned using the TCRdist pipeline. In a later analysis, each TCR beta chain was defined by its CDR3 amino acid sequence together with its V-gene family, and reads lacking a unique V-gene family were excluded. A later analysis removed 592 highly shared, low-generation-probability nucleotide sequences to deal with suspected cross-contamination and a sequencing artifact. In a later analysis, a clonal expansion index was calculated for each public chain from normalized within-repertoire ranks of inferred template counts. In a later analysis, generation probabilities were computed using a VDJ recombination model fitted to out-of-frame rearrangements, and the results were checked against IGoR. A later analysis scored TCR-TCR, TCR-HLA and TCR-CMV co-occurrence with hypergeometric tests, applying a repertoire-size bias correction to TCR pairs. To estimate false discovery rates, a later analysis permuted the HLA or CMV assignments 20 times. A later analysis grouped co-occurring TCRs with DBSCAN, adding TCRdist sequence similarity when clustering within HLA-allele-positive subsets. Repertoires with fewer than 30,000 or more than 120,000 public chains were left out of co-occurrence clustering, as were about 5 repertoires with anomalous nucleotide sharing. TCRdb holds this immuneACCESS table with in-frame rearrangements only. Some clones are missing; in checked studies, unresolved V genes explain under half, and the rest has no known cause. V, J and clone size derive from that table, while D and trimming were established from the DNA sequence. This sample gives roughly 63,000 clones in total; around 80% of them show up just once. The ten largest clones capture around 25% of the sample.

The cohort comprised some 700 healthy bone marrow donors. At the time of sampling, every cohort member was nominally healthy, though immune exposures that went unrecorded were likely present. The donor tested CMV seropositive, placing the donor among the approximately 290 seropositive members of the cohort. Every donor gave a peripheral blood sample, and the peripheral blood mononuclear cells from that sample were used for TCR beta sequencing. The Qiagen DNeasy Blood Extraction Kit was used to extract genomic DNA from the blood cell samples. V is cut by 2 bases and J by 5 bases, and the space between the germline ends is 13 bases. Taken from the germline V gene, the CDR1 and CDR2 loops are SGHRS and YFSETQ. Taken from cysteine to phenylalanine, the CDR3 has 14 residues. Only the CDR3 DNA is retained, 42 bases long and in frame from the first base. Concerning this clone itself: No antigen is known for it. Base qualities are missing; no much larger clone stands one base away.

The receptor comes from a woman in her forties in good health and CMV-seropositive. The V and J segments used are TRBV5-1 and TRBJ1-1; the D gene lacks a confident call. The sequenced sample consisted of PBMCs. The CDR3 protein is CASSFNPAETEAFF. The base sequence is TGCGCCAGCAGCTTTAATCCGGCGGAGACTGAAGCTTTCTTT.